These T cell receptor beta chains were read from a single sample in a study of T cell responses to AZD1222 COVID-19 vaccine. Assay used: immunoSEQ multiplex PCR; TCRdb lists only in-frame clones, some missing. This repertoire shows about 98,000 clones, around 90% found once; its top ten account for under 13%. The sample in question was peripheral blood, obtained on day 0 of MenACWY control vaccination. These receptors were collected from an adult in good health. Both conserved end residues are part of each CDR3. The D gene is left open where the match is weak. For some rows the clone size is stated as once, few or many, or as a class when expanded; others skip it.

>TRBJ1-1|NA|NA|TRBV12-3/TRBV12-4
CATSRVARAEAFF
TGTGCCACCTCACGGGTGGCAAGGGCTGAAGCTTTCTTT
>TRBJ1-6|NA|NA|TRBV6-4
CASSDTSSYNSPLHF
TGTGCCAGCAGTGACACGAGCTCCTATAATTCACCCCTCCACTTT
>TRBJ1-2|NA|NA|TRBV12-3/TRBV12-4
CASSFRDKAALTF
TGTGCCAGCAGTTTCAGGGACAAGGCCGCCCTGACCTTC
>TRBJ2-3|NA|NA|TRBV6-6
CASSLRPKQTSTDTQYF
TGTGCCAGCAGTCTAAGGCCGAAACAAACTAGCACAGATACGCAGTATTTT
>TRBJ1-6|TRBD1|few|TRBV6-5
CASSDRGQLGSPLHF
TGTGCCAGCAGCGACAGGGGGCAACTTGGTTCACCCCTCCACTTT
>TRBJ1-5|NA|NA|TRBV7-9
CASSFEGFQPQHF
TGTGCCAGCAGCTTTGAAGGCTTTCAGCCCCAGCATTTT
>TRBJ2-7|NA|NA|TRBV2
CASSPARGVSYEQYF
TGTGCCAGCAGTCCGGCTCGAGGAGTGTCCTACGAGCAGTACTTC
>TRBJ2-5|NA|NA|TRBV20-1
CSAAEQETQYF
TGCAGTGCTGCAGAACAAGAGACCCAGTACTTC
>TRBJ1-2|TRBD1|NA|TRBV5-4
CASSQQGENYGYTF
TGTGCCAGCAGCCAACAGGGGGAGAACTATGGCTACACCTTC
>TRBJ2-1|TRBD2|NA|TRBV4-3
CASSQELGTSGENEQFF
TGCGCCAGCAGCCAAGAACTCGGGACTAGCGGGGAGAATGAGCAGTTCTTC
>TRBJ1-4|TRBD1|large|TRBV7-6
CASKATGGGEKLFF
TGTGCCAGCAAGGCGACAGGGGGCGGTGAAAAACTGTTTTTT
>TRBJ2-3|NA|few|TRBV7-8
CASSFQRSTDTQYF
TGTGCCAGCAGCTTCCAGCGGAGCACAGATACGCAGTATTTT
>TRBJ2-7|TRBD2|NA|TRBV25-1
CASSEGGTSVGEQYF
TGTGCCAGCAGTGAAGGAGGGACTAGCGTAGGCGAGCAGTACTTC
>TRBJ1-6|TRBD1|once|TRBV30
CAWSDRDRGYYSPLHF
TGTGCCTGGAGTGACCGGGACAGAGGGTATTATTCACCCCTCCACTTT
>TRBJ1-1|NA|NA|TRBV30
CAWSPGGGNAFF
TGTGCCTGGAGTCCCGGGGGGGGTAATGCTTTCTTT
>TRBJ1-1|NA|NA|TRBV6-4
CASRHRALTNTEAFF
TGTGCCAGCAGGCACAGGGCTTTGACGAACACTGAAGCTTTCTTT
>TRBJ2-7|NA|NA|TRBV28
CAIKRPGRHAYEQYF
TGTGCCATCAAGCGTCCGGGACGGCACGCCTACGAGCAGTACTTC
>TRBJ1-1|NA|NA|TRBV2
CASSENQGTEAFF
TGTGCCAGCAGTGAAAACCAGGGGACTGAAGCTTTCTTT
>TRBJ1-2|NA|NA|TRBV7-2
CASSLKGSGYTF
TGTGCCAGCAGCTTAAAGGGAAGTGGCTACACCTTC
>TRBJ1-1|NA|NA|TRBV5-1
CASSLGVVYTEAFF
TGCGCCAGCAGCTTGGGAGTGGTATACACTGAAGCTTTCTTT
>TRBJ2-1|NA|NA|TRBV6-5
CASSYYKSYNEQFF
TGTGCCAGCAGTTACTACAAAAGCTACAATGAGCAGTTCTTC
>TRBJ2-7|TRBD1|NA|TRBV2
CASSGGQSYEQYF
TGTGCCAGCAGTGGGGGACAGTCCTACGAGCAGTACTTC
>TRBJ1-1|TRBD1|NA|TRBV11-2
CASSLAGGPTEAFF
TGTGCCAGCAGCTTAGCAGGGGGCCCCACTGAAGCTTTCTTT
>TRBJ1-1|NA|NA|TRBV5-1
CASSLAPTEYTEAFF
TGCGCCAGCAGCTTGGCCCCGACAGAGTACACTGAAGCTTTCTTT
>TRBJ2-2|NA|few|TRBV7-3
CASSLTDYSNTGELFF
TGTGCCAGCAGCTTAACCGATTATTCGAACACCGGGGAGCTGTTTTTT
>TRBJ1-3|TRBD1|NA|TRBV18
CASSPPQGISGNTIYF
TGTGCCAGCTCACCACCACAGGGGATCTCTGGAAACACCATATATTTT
>TRBJ1-1|NA|NA|TRBV27
CASLVKGPNTEAFF
TGTGCCAGCCTAGTAAAGGGACCCAACACTGAAGCTTTCTTT
>TRBJ2-1|TRBD2|NA|TRBV9
CASSVDAGGYNEQFF
TGTGCCAGCAGCGTAGATGCGGGGGGATACAATGAGCAGTTCTTC
>TRBJ2-7|NA|NA|TRBV6-5
CASRKTGLIFYEQYF
TGTGCCAGCAGGAAAACGGGACTGATTTTCTACGAGCAGTACTTC
>TRBJ1-1|NA|NA|TRBV7-2
CASTRNGGRTEAFF
TGTGCCAGCACCCGAAACGGGGGGCGCACTGAAGCTTTCTTT
>TRBJ1-1|NA|NA|TRBV27
CASSPRGGPQTTFF
TGTGCCAGCAGTCCTAGGGGTGGGCCTCAGACGACTTTCTTT
>TRBJ2-1|TRBD2|NA|TRBV9
CASSVEDSGGYNEQFF
TGTGCCAGCAGCGTAGAGGATAGCGGGGGGTACAATGAGCAGTTCTTC
>TRBJ1-6|NA|NA|TRBV12-3/TRBV12-4
CASSSSPGSPLHF
TGTGCCAGCAGTTCCAGTCCGGGTTCACCCCTCCACTTT
>TRBJ1-4|NA|NA|TRBV7-2
CASSPTGPFEKLFF
TGTGCCAGCAGCCCCACGGGCCCTTTCGAAAAACTGTTTTTT
>TRBJ2-3|TRBD1|NA|TRBV29-1
CSVDRDGSTDTQYF
TGCAGCGTGGACAGGGACGGGTCCACAGATACGCAGTATTTT
>TRBJ1-1|NA|few|TRBV5-8
CASSFLGSTEAFF
TGTGCCAGCAGCTTTCTAGGATCCACTGAAGCTTTCTTT
>TRBJ1-2|NA|NA|TRBV4-1
CASSQEGRPNYGYTF
TGCGCCAGCAGCCAAGAAGGCAGGCCGAACTATGGCTACACCTTC
>TRBJ1-4|NA|NA|TRBV18
CASSPTGLTTNEKLFF
TGTGCCAGCTCACCGACAGGTCTTACAACTAATGAAAAACTGTTTTTT
>TRBJ1-2|NA|once|TRBV3-1/TRBV3-2
CASSRRTHGWHGYTF
TGTGCCAGCAGCCGCCGAACGCACGGCTGGCATGGCTACACCTTC
>TRBJ1-1|TRBD1|NA|TRBV30
CAWSVLGGAGTEAFF
TGTGCCTGGAGTGTGTTAGGGGGCGCGGGCACTGAAGCTTTCTTT
>TRBJ1-2|NA|NA|TRBV5-1
CASSLSGPPYGYTF
TGCGCCAGCAGCTTGTCAGGGCCCCCCTATGGCTACACCTTC
>TRBJ2-7|NA|medium-sized|TRBV7-9
CASSFGDGYEQYF
TGTGCCAGCAGCTTTGGAGACGGCTACGAGCAGTACTTC